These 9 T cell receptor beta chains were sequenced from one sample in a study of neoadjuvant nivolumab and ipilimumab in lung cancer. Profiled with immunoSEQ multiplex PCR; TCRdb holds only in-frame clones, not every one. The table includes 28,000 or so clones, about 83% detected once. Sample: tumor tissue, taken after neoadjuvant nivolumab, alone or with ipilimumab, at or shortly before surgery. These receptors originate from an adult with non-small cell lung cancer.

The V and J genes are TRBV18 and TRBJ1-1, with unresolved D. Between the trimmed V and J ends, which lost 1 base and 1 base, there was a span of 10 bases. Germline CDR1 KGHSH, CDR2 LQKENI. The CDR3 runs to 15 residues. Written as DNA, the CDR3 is TGTGCCAGCTCACCACTACAATCGGCGAACACTGAAGCTTTCTTT. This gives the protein CASSPLQSANTEAFF.

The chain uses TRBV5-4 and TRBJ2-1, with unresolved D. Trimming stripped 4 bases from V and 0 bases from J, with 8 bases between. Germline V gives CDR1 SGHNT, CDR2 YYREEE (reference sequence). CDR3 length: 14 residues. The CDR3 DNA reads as TGTGCCAGCAGCGGTTCTAGCTCCTACAATGAGCAGTTCTTC. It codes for CASSGSSSYNEQFF.

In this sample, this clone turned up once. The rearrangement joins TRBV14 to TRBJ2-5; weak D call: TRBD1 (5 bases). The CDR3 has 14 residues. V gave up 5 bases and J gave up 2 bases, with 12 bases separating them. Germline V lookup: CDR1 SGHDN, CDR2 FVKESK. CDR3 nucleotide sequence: TGTGCCAGCAGCGCAGGGCGATATCAAGAGACCCAGTACTTC. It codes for CASSAGRYQETQYF.

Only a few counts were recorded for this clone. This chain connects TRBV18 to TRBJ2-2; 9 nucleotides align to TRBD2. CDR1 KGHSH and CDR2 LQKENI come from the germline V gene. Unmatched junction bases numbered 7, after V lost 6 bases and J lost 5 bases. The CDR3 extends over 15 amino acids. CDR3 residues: CASSTAGGSTGELFF. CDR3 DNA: TGTGCCAGCTCCACAGCGGGAGGTTCAACCGGGGAGCTGTTTTTT.

CDR3 sequence: CASSDQRSYNEQFF. CDR3 in DNA: TGTGCCAGCAGTGACCAGCGCTCCTACAATGAGCAGTTCTTC. The chain links TRBV2 to TRBJ2-1; D is ambiguous. Trimming removed 3 bases at V and 0 bases at J, with 6 bases between. Looked up from germline, CDR1 is SNHLY and CDR2 is FYNNEI. The CDR3 has 14 residues.

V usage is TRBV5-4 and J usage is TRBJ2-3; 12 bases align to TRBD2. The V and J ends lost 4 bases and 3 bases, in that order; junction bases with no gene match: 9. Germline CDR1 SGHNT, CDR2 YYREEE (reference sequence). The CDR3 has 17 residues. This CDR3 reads CASSVRLAGGPTDTQYF. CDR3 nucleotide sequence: TGTGCCAGCAGCGTGCGCCTAGCGGGGGGGCCGACAGATACGCAGTATTTT.

The CDR3 region has the DNA TGTGCCAGCAGCTTAACGGCCGCTCTAGCGGGAGTAGGCGGGGAGCTGTTTTTT. Translating it yields CASSLTAALAGVGGELFF. This chain uses TRBV7-3 with TRBJ2-2; 10 bases line up with TRBD2. The V segment lost 0 bases and the J segment 7 bases; nucleotides outside the gene matches: 11. The CDR3 loop spans 18 amino acids. The V gene's germline CDR1 is SGHTA and CDR2 FQGTGA.

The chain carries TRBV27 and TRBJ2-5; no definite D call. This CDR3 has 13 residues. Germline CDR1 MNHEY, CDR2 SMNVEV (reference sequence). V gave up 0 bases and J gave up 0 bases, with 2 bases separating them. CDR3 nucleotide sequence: TGTGCCAGCAGTTTATCATACCAAGAGACCCAGTACTTC. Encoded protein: CASSLSYQETQYF.

The CDR3 DNA is TGTGCCAGGGACAGCCCGGTAAACACTGAAGCTTTCTTT. Translation gives CARDSPVNTEAFF. The rearrangement links TRBV5-6 to TRBJ1-1, with D perhaps matching TRBD1 (6 bases). Germline assignment: CDR1 SGHDT and CDR2 YYEEEE. V lost 8 bases to trimming and J lost 2 bases, with 13 bases between them. The CDR3 is 13 residues long.